Sequencing of this T cell receptor beta chain was carried out in a study of beta chain features in type 1 diabetes (dated by TCRdb to 2017 to 2018). Broadly, across the study: Mean age, gender distribution, total cell number and subset yield did not differ between patients and healthy donors. A total of approximately 100,000,000 sorted cells were examined across all samples, and the number of cells per subset was strongly correlated with RNA yield. The study compared TCRB repertoires of sorted circulating CD4+ T cell subsets between recently diagnosed type 1 diabetes patients and matched healthy donors. Regulatory and stem cell-like memory subsets were obtained from only 8 patients and roughly eight healthy donors, while naive and central memory subsets were obtained from all 28 donors.

For CDR1 and CDR2, the germline V gene lists SGDLS and YYNGEE. The CDR3 sequence holds 15 residues, the cysteine and phenylalanine included. Of all the DNA, just the CDR3 is kept, 45 bases in frame from base 1. With regard to this clone: There is no known antigen for this receptor. Per-nucleotide qualities are absent, and no much larger clonotype sits a single base away.

The investigation overall reported the following: Naive, central memory and regulatory TCRB repertoires appeared more similar among patients than among healthy donors. Sequencing cDNA rather than genomic DNA could over-represent highly expressing activated cells, although activation and CD3 levels did not differ between groups. Shorter templates might be favored by PCR, yet because patient and control samples were amplified and corrected together, any such skew would affect both groups equally. Because small numbers of individuals were included in the HLA sub-analyses, any influence of HLA type on TCRB rearrangement was left unresolved. In all four CD4+ subsets, TCRB CDR3 length was moderately but significantly shorter in type 1 diabetes patients. Fewer insertions and more nucleotide deletions at VDJ recombination sites were observed in patients with type 1 diabetes, implying thymic rearrangement abnormalities.

From each donor, a single peripheral blood sample of about 100 mL on average was drawn into heparinised tubes. A BD FACSAria II was used to sort naive, central memory, regulatory and stem cell-like memory CD4+ T cells with a panel that included CD45RO, CCR7, CD25, CD127, CD95 and CD27. Every sorted population had a purity above 95%. PBMCs were isolated right away by Lymphoprep density gradient centrifugation and were stained directly, without culture. So that batch effects would be minimized, each experiment stained and sorted samples in pairs, pairing one healthy donor with one patient. The High Capacity cDNA Reverse Transcription Kit was used to reverse transcribe all of the isolated RNA, meaning that expressed TCRB transcripts were what got sequenced. Deep immunoSEQ sequencing was performed on naive, central memory and regulatory T cell samples, with an average of roughly 3.6 million total reads per sample. After sorted cells were lysed in RLT buffer, RNA was extracted with DNase-treated RNeasy Micro or Mini kits, with the choice depending on cell number. To prevent cross-contamination, each cell subset was processed individually, whereas patient and healthy donor samples were processed jointly. Using the immunoSEQ multiplex PCR, TCRB sequences were amplified from cDNA into 87-bp fragments spanning the CDR3 region. Sequencing of the amplicons was performed on the Illumina HiSeq platform. In the source study's methods: PCR bias was computationally corrected using synthetic template baselines, reads within Hamming distance 2 were collapsed, and singletons that could not be merged were discarded. Reads were aligned against IMGT so that V, D and J genes, CDR3 length and insertions or deletions at six rearrangement sites could be assigned. Within each subset, clonotype counts were normalized to the number of sorted cells before true diversity and Gini coefficients were calculated with the tcR R package. The overlap coefficient, calculated on TCRB nucleotide sequences, was used to quantify repertoire sharing. The table comes from immuneACCESS by way of TCRdb, which keeps in-frame sequences with V and J called. Part of the clones is missing from these tables; in studies checked, under half for an unresolved V gene and the rest for unknown reasons. Clone size and the V and J calls come from that table; the DNA yielded D and trimming. This sample has some 40,000 clones in its table, and around half of those were observed once. The ten largest clones represent around 0.78% of the sample.

The sequence was collected from a woman in her late teens or twenties in good health. The sample consisted of central memory CD4+ T cells from blood. The rearranged chain carries TRBV9 and TRBJ2-5; the D gene is perhaps TRBD2, on 6 matching bases. The end of the DNA is better explained by TRBJ2-7, so the J call may be wrong. The DNA sequence follows: TGTGCCAGCAGCAAATCGGGACTGGGGATTTACGAGCAGTACTTC. This translates into CASSKSGLGIYEQYF.